The 28 T cell receptor beta chains presented below share a single source sample, sequenced in a study of T-cell reconstitution after alpha-beta-depleted transplantation in children (dated by TCRdb to the mid-2010s). The meaning of the sample's treatment or condition label: allogeneic hematopoietic cell transplantation with graft depleted of TCRalphabeta T cells and CD19 B cells. Library preparation was by PCR. Sequencing relied on an Illumina HiSeq 2500. TCR library preparation used molecular barcoding, with unique molecular identifiers applied to normalize quantification of the TCRbeta repertoire. TCRdb's own reprocessing of the public reads used fastp at Q25 and MiXCR and kept productive beta chains. When rows share a CDR3 protein, they turn into one entry using the most common DNA and genes. The sample table contains about a million distinct CDR3 sequences; only one count was recorded for about 29% of them. More than 25% of the sample belongs to the ten largest clones.

This specimen consisted of PBMCs, mostly from graft donor cells, obtained 360 days after TCRalphabeta/CD19-depleted stem cell transplant. The receptors here all came from a boy younger than two who had a stem cell transplant for SCID, so the T cells may come from the graft donor.

This clonotype was counted a few times. V and J are TRBV7-9 and TRBJ1-4; 7 bases map to TRBD1. Germline loops: CDR1 SEHNR, CDR2 FQNEAQ (reference sequence). The CDR3 is 14 amino acids. Unmatched junction bases numbered 5, after V lost 5 bases and J lost 5 bases. The CDR3 spells CASSAGQLNEKLFF. The CDR3 coding sequence is TGTGCCAGCAGCGCGGGACAGTTAAATGAAAAACTGTTTTTT.

This clonotype showed up just a few times. The rearrangement uses TRBV27 and TRBJ2-7; D tentatively fits TRBD1 or TRBD2 (5 bases each). CDR3 size: 16 residues. The germline V gene encodes CDR1 MNHEY and CDR2 SMNVEV (reference sequence). V was pared by 5 bases and J by 2 bases, with 19 bases between. CDR3 sequence reads: CASSTFLRDPTYEQYF. DNA for the CDR3: TGTGCCAGCAGTACCTTCCTCCGGGACCCCACCTACGAGCAGTACTTC.

In DNA form, the CDR3 reads TGCGCCAGCAGCCAAGATCTGGCAGCGAGCTCCTATAATTCACCCCTCCACTTT. Encoded protein: CASSQDLAASSYNSPLHF. The chain recombines TRBV4-3 with TRBJ1-6; D ambiguous. V was cut by 0 bases and J by 0 bases, with 12 bases left in between. Germline V lookup: CDR1 LGHNA, CDR2 YSLEER. This CDR3 is built from 18 residues.

This clonotype appeared a few times. The gene calls are TRBV20-1 and TRBJ2-7; D not resolved. V lost 2 bases and J lost 4, with 6 bases in between. The CDR3 spans 11 residues. Germline V CDR1 and CDR2: DFQATT, SNEGSKA (reference sequence). The CDR3 DNA sequence: TGCAGTGCTAGAATGGGGTACGAGCAGTACTTC. This sequence encodes CSARMGYEQYF.

This rearrangement joins TRBV12-3 or TRBV12-4 to TRBJ2-5, with D possibly TRBD2 on 6 matching bases. This CDR3 contains 17 residues. V lost 3 bases to trimming and J lost 1 base, with 18 bases between them. The CDR3 loop reads CASSFGGFRNAQETQYF. CDR3 DNA sequence: TGTGCCAGCAGTTTCGGGGGTTTCAGAAACGCCCAAGAGACCCAGTACTTC.

This clonotype was picked up a small number of times. The rearrangement uses TRBV20-1 and TRBJ2-7, with 8 bases aligning to TRBD2. The CDR3 is made up of 14 amino acids. Germline V gene lookup returns CDR1 DFQATT and CDR2 SNEGSKA (reference sequence). The trim removed 8 bases at V and 3 bases at J, leaving 12 bases unmatched. The CDR3 region is CSPLGPAGDYEQYF. The CDR3 nucleotides read TGCAGTCCCCTTGGCCCAGCGGGGGACTACGAGCAGTACTTC.

In this sample, this clonotype turned up a few times. The chain combines TRBV5-6 with TRBJ2-4; weak D call: TRBD1 (7 bases). Trimming removed 5 bases at V and 5 bases at J, with 14 bases between. The CDR3 spans 14 residues. Per germline, CDR1 SGHDT and CDR2 YYEEEE. The CDR3: CASRRQGLQNIQYF. The CDR3 DNA is TGTGCCAGCAGGAGACAGGGACTCCAAAACATTCAGTACTTC.

This rearrangement joins TRBV5-1 to TRBJ2-7; 11 bases match TRBD1. Trimming at V came to 3 bases and at J to 0 bases, leaving 5 bases not matched to a gene. This CDR3 comprises 16 residues. Germline V gene sequence: CDR1 SGHRS, CDR2 YFSETQ. DNA of the CDR3: TGCGCCAGCAGCTCCAGGACAGGGGGCATCTCCTACGAGCAGTACTTC. It yields the protein CASSSRTGGISYEQYF.

This clonotype was seen more than once but under ten times. V usage is TRBV12-3 or TRBV12-4 and J usage is TRBJ1-2; no clear D. V dropped 10 bases and J dropped 1 base, with 13 bases sitting between them. The CDR3 runs 13 residues. CDR3 residues: CAIPKAGNYGYTF. The CDR3 nucleotides are TGTGCCATCCCGAAAGCGGGTAACTATGGCTACACCTTC.

This clonotype was recorded only once. The rearrangement links TRBV12-3 or TRBV12-4 to TRBJ1-4; no definite D call. This CDR3 is 16 amino acids long. Trimming removed 6 bases at V and 2 bases at J, with 16 bases between. The CDR3 loop is CASSYGPVATNEKLFF. CDR3 coding DNA: TGTGCCAGCAGCTACGGGCCGGTGGCTACTAATGAAAAACTGTTTTTT.

The chain employs TRBV20-1 and TRBJ2-5; possibly TRBD1 or TRBD2 for D (7 bases each). Per the germline V gene, CDR1 is DFQATT and CDR2 is SNEGSKA (reference sequence). Trimming left V 1 base short and J 5 bases short, with 20 bases between. The CDR3 runs 16 residues. CDR3 in DNA: TGCAGTGCTAGAGGGTCCAGGGGGGGGCCGTTTGAGACCCAGTACTTC. Its translation: CSARGSRGGPFETQYF.

The chain carries TRBV27 and TRBJ1-5, with 8 bases lining up with TRBD1. The CDR3 contains 15 residues. Germline V CDR1 and CDR2: MNHEY, SMNVEV (reference sequence). V trimming: 6 bases; J trimming: 2 bases; junction bases outside the gene matches: 6. The CDR3 loop is CASRPVTGGNQPQHF. CDR3 nucleotides: TGTGCCAGCAGACCGGTGACAGGGGGCAATCAGCCCCAGCATTTT.

Note on this clonotype: The junction does not match germline at one end; this may be a read error. The chain has TRBV9 and TRBJ2-7, with D possibly being TRBD1 or TRBD2 (5 bases each). The CDR3 is 13 amino acids. The germline V gene has CDR1 SGDLS and CDR2 YYNGEE. Written as DNA, the CDR3 is TGTGCCAGCAGCGTAGACGGTTTGGGGGTGGGAGACTTC. Translated: CASSVDGLGVGDF.

This clonotype was observed a few times. CDR3 amino acids: CASSQGRASGLHNEQFF. The CDR3 DNA reads TGCGCCAGCAGCCAAGGACGGGCTAGCGGGCTTCACAATGAGCAGTTCTTC. The chain has TRBV4-1 and TRBJ2-1, with 8 positions matching TRBD2. V trimming: 1 base; J trimming: 5 bases; junction bases outside the gene matches: 10. The CDR3 is 17 residues long. Germline values: CDR1 MGHRA, CDR2 YSYEKL.

The V call is TRBV20-1, the J call TRBJ2-7; unclear D gene. Between the trimmed V and J ends, which lost 3 bases and 0 bases, there was a span of 9 bases. The CDR3 is made up of 13 amino acids. CDR1 and CDR2 from the germline V gene are DFQATT and SNEGSKA (reference sequence). CDR3 loop: CSARSLISYEQYF. The CDR3 region has the DNA TGCAGTGCTAGGAGCTTAATCTCCTACGAGCAGTACTTC.

This clonotype was observed a handful of times. The gene calls are TRBV5-1 and TRBJ2-3; a possible D gene is TRBD1 (5 bases). CDR3 length equals 17 residues. CDR1 and CDR2 (germline): SGHRS, YFSETQ. Trimming took 4 bases from V and 1 from J, leaving 19 bases between them. This chain's CDR3 is CASSPSGRREGTDTQYF. In DNA, the CDR3 is TGCGCCAGCAGCCCGAGTGGGCGCAGGGAAGGCACAGATACGCAGTATTTT.

This chain connects TRBV10-2 to TRBJ2-1; D is undetermined. The germline V and J ends were trimmed by 0 bases and 0 bases, with 18 bases remaining between them. The CDR3 runs 19 residues. Germline V gives CDR1 WSHSY, CDR2 SAAADI. The CDR3 protein is CASSESTPQAPSSYNEQFF. The CDR3 nucleotides are TGCGCCAGCAGTGAGTCGACCCCCCAGGCTCCGAGCTCCTACAATGAGCAGTTCTTC.

This clonotype has just a few counts. The chain uses TRBV7-3 and TRBJ2-2; the match to TRBD1 covers 10 bases. The CDR3 runs 15 residues. CDR1 and CDR2 from the germline V gene are SGHTA and FQGTGA. V dropped 4 bases and J dropped 5; count of bases not matched to a gene: 4. The DNA of the CDR3 is TGTGCCAGCAGCTGGACAGGGGGAGGAACCGGGGAGCTGTTTTTT. Protein sequence: CASSWTGGGTGELFF.

This clonotype was picked up a small number of times. The V call is TRBV5-1, the J call TRBJ2-5; TRBD2 might be the D (7 bases). CDR1 SGHRS and CDR2 YFSETQ come from the germline V gene. V lost 0 bases and J lost 4, with 13 bases in between. CDR3 length: 15 amino acids. The CDR3 loop reads CASSLVGGLRETQYF. In DNA, the CDR3 is TGCGCCAGCAGCTTGGTGGGGGGGCTACGAGAGACCCAGTACTTC. Complete variable domain (other parts from reference TRBV5-1 and TRBJ2-5): KAGVTQTPRYLIKTRGQQVTLSCSPISGHRSVSWYQQTPGQGLQFLFEYFSETQRNKGNFPGRFSGRQFSNSRSEMNVSTLELGDSALYLCASSLVGGLRETQYFGPGTRLLVL.

The chain is built from TRBV6-1 and TRBJ2-1; D is perhaps TRBD1 or TRBD2 (7 bases each). Germline CDR1 and CDR2: MNHNS and SASEGT. Trimming took off 7 bases at V and 2 bases at J, with 27 bases between the two ends. The CDR3 covers 19 residues. CDR3 nucleotides: TGTGCCAGCACCGGATTTGCAGGGGGGGGGCTGCACCCCTACAATGAGCAGTTCTTC. This translates into CASTGFAGGGLHPYNEQFF.

This chain links TRBV20-1 with TRBJ2-3; weak D call: TRBD2 (6 bases). The germline CDR1 and CDR2 sequences are DFQATT and SNEGSKA (reference sequence). The germline V and J ends were trimmed by 5 bases and 3 bases, with 12 bases remaining between them. The CDR3 sequence is 13 residues long. CDR3 DNA: TGCAGTGCTCCCCCTGGGAGGACAGATACGCAGTATTTT. As protein: CSAPPGRTDTQYF.

V usage is TRBV29-1 and J usage is TRBJ2-3, with D perhaps matching TRBD2 (6 bases). The CDR3 consists of 16 residues. CDR1 is SQVTM, CDR2 ANQGSEA, per germline. The V and J ends lost 6 bases and 2 bases respectively, with 21 bases between them. The CDR3 bases are TGCAGCGTCGCCGGGACGGGACTTATCTCCACAGATACGCAGTATTTT. The encoded protein is CSVAGTGLISTDTQYF.

The chain is built from TRBV28 and TRBJ2-2, with a possible D match to TRBD2 (5 bases). From germline, CDR1 is MDHEN and CDR2 SYDVKM. V was trimmed by 4 bases and J by 5 bases, leaving 11 bases between them. The CDR3 spans 14 residues. CDR3 residues: CASSSDPGTGELFF. The CDR3 DNA follows: TGTGCCAGCAGTTCCGACCCGGGGACCGGGGAGCTGTTTTTT.

This clonotype was counted ten times or more. This chain uses TRBV25-1 with TRBJ2-2; 7 bases are shared with TRBD1. CDR1 is MGHDK and CDR2 is SYGVNS in the germline V gene. CDR3 size: 17 residues. With 3 bases clipped from V and 2 bases from J, the junction kept 9 bases outside the gene matches. In DNA form, the CDR3 reads TGTGCCAGCAGTGATCACCCCCGGGACAGAAACACCGGGGAGCTGTTTTTT. Residues: CASSDHPRDRNTGELFF.

The chain combines TRBV18 with TRBJ2-1, with D possibly called TRBD1 or TRBD2 (5 bases each). From germline, CDR1 is KGHSH and CDR2 LQKENI. With 2 bases removed from V and 0 bases from J, the gap between germline ends came to 11 bases. CDR3 length: 16 amino acids. DNA for the CDR3: TGTGCCAGCTCACCAATTGGGGGAAGCTCCTACAATGAGCAGTTCTTC. As protein: CASSPIGGSSYNEQFF.

In its sample, this clonotype was seen a few times. The chain carries TRBV11-2 and TRBJ2-3, with 10 nucleotides matching TRBD2. The CDR3 covers 17 residues. V lost 3 bases and J lost 2; bases outside the gene matches: 8. In germline, CDR1 is SGHAT, CDR2 FQNNGV. CDR3 DNA: TGTGCCAGCAGCTTGGGTACTAGCGGGGTGGTCACAGATACGCAGTATTTT. Its protein product is CASSLGTSGVVTDTQYF. Combining the CDR3 with reference TRBV11-2 and TRBJ2-3 gives the whole variable domain EAGVAQSPRYKIIEKRQSVAFWCNPISGHATLYWYQQILGQGPKLLIQFQNNGVVDDSQLPKDRFSAERLKGVDSTLKIQPAKLEDSAVYLCASSLGTSGVVTDTQYFGPGTRLTVL.

This chain connects TRBV6-5 to TRBJ2-1, with D possibly matching TRBD1 (5 bases). Germline-derived CDR1 and CDR2 are MNHEY and SVGAGI. V was shortened by 2 bases and J by 2 bases, with 10 bases between the two germline ends. This CDR3 is built from 15 residues. CDR3 region: CASSYRQGTYNEQFF. CDR3 bases: TGTGCCAGCAGTTACAGGCAGGGTACCTACAATGAGCAGTTCTTC.

Only a few counts were recorded for this clonotype. The chain uses TRBV28 and TRBJ2-7, with TRBD1 matching over 8 bases. V lost 5 bases and J lost 6; bases outside the gene matches: 12. CDR1 is MDHEN, CDR2 SYDVKM, per germline. The CDR3 consists of 15 residues. CDR3 region: CASSRGQGLRIEQYF. The CDR3 bases are TGTGCCAGCAGTCGCGGACAGGGTCTCAGAATCGAGCAGTACTTC.